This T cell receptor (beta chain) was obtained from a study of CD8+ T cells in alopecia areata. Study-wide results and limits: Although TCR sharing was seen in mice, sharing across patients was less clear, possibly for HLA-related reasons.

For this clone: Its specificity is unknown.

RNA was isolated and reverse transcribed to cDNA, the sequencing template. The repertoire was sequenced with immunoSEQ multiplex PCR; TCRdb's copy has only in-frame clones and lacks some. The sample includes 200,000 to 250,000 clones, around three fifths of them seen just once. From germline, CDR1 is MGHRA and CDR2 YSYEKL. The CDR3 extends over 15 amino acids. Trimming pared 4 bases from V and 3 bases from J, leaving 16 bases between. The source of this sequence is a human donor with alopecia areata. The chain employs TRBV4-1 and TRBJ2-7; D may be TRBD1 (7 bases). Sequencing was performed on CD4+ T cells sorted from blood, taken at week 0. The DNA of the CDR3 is TGCGCCAGCAGCCCCTTGGGCAGGGGGGACTACGAGCAGTACTTC. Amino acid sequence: CASSPLGRGDYEQYF.